This is a list of T cell receptor beta chains from one sample in a study of memory CD4+ T cells and cytomegalovirus serostatus. Produced via immunoSEQ multiplex PCR; TCRdb's table is partial and in-frame only. The sample lists approximately 27,000 clones, 76% occurring once. The material sequenced was memory CD4+ T cells from blood. The receptors originated from an adult in good health and CMV-seronegative. Each CDR3 is given with its conserved first and last residue. D genes are given only for firm matches. The size entry is marked missing in some rows and otherwise reads once, few, many or a size class.

V	D	J	size	CDR3	DNA
TRBV5-5	TRBD2	TRBJ2-7	few	CASSLRLAGASRSSYEQYF	TGTGCCAGCAGCTTAAGACTAGCGGGAGCCTCTCGGTCCTCCTACGAGCAGTACTTC
TRBV19	.	TRBJ1-2	once	CASNVFGQGGYSYGYTF	TGTGCCAGTAACGTCTTCGGGCAGGGAGGATATAGCTATGGCTACACCTTC
TRBV6-1	.	TRBJ2-5	.	CASSGVFEETQYF	TGTGCCAGCAGTGGAGTATTCGAAGAGACCCAGTACTTC
TRBV6-5	.	TRBJ1-1	.	CASSYGENTEAFF	TGTGCCAGCAGTTACGGGGAGAACACTGAAGCTTTCTTT
TRBV5-4	.	TRBJ2-3	.	CASSLRDTQYF	TGTGCCAGCAGCTTAAGGGATACGCAGTATTTT
TRBV4-1	TRBD1	TRBJ1-4	.	CASSLSRPGQGFERTNEKLFF	TGCGCCAGCAGCCTCTCTCGGCCGGGACAGGGTTTTGAGCGGACTAATGAAAAACTGTTTTTT
TRBV7-2	.	TRBJ2-3	once	CASSLLRGTDTQYF	TGTGCCAGCAGCCTTCTGCGGGGCACAGATACGCAGTATTTT
TRBV11-3	.	TRBJ1-1	.	CASSLGDEAFF	TGTGCCAGCAGCTTGGGTGATGAAGCTTTCTTT
TRBV7-2	.	TRBJ1-3	.	CASSLVGSSGNTIYF	TGTGCCAGCAGCTTAGTGGGCAGCTCTGGAAACACCATATATTTT
TRBV11-2	.	TRBJ1-2	.	CASSLVIGTINYGYTF	TGTGCCAGCAGCTTAGTTATAGGGACCATCAACTATGGCTACACCTTC
TRBV18	.	TRBJ1-6	once	CASSSSDSPLHF	TGTGCCAGCTCATCCTCGGATTCACCCCTCCACTTT
TRBV6-5	.	TRBJ2-1	.	CATREGEIGQFF	TGTGCCACCAGGGAAGGGGAAATCGGGCAGTTCTTC
TRBV6-5	TRBD2	TRBJ2-1	.	CASSYGLAAGQKQFF	TGTGCCAGCAGTTACGGACTAGCGGCGGGCCAGAAGCAGTTCTTC